These T cell receptor beta chains were read from a single sample in a study of T-cell reconstitution after alpha-beta-depleted transplantation in children. TCRdb used MiXCR to reprocess the PCR reads, holding one entry per CDR3 protein. The table shows about 610,000 distinct CDR3 sequences, with over 9.5% occurring only once. Sequenced here: PBMCs from the stem cell graft donor, sampled from the stem cell graft. The receptors were sampled from a human donor who donated a stem cell graft to a child with acute myeloid leukemia. Each CDR3 is given with its conserved first and last residue. D genes are given only for firm matches. Rows give clone size only sometimes, using once, few, many, or a class for an expanded clone.

clone size	V gene	D gene	J gene	CDR3 DNA	CDR3 protein
NA	TRBV29-1	TRBD2	TRBJ2-7	TGCAGCGTTGAAAGATTGCAGGGACTAGCGGGCAACGAGCAGTACTTC	CSVERLQGLAGNEQYF
few	TRBV5-1	NA	TRBJ1-5	TGCGCCAGCAGCTTTGGACCGAATAGCAATCAGCCCCAGCATTTT	CASSFGPNSNQPQHF
NA	TRBV7-9	NA	TRBJ2-2	TGTGCCAGCAGCTTACTCGGGATTGGCACCGGGGAGCTGTTTTTT	CASSLLGIGTGELFF
NA	TRBV12-3/TRBV12-4	NA	TRBJ2-3	TGTGCCAGCAGTTTCCGGGTTAGCACAGATACGCAGTATTTT	CASSFRVSTDTQYF
many	TRBV20-1	NA	TRBJ2-1	TGCAGTGCCCGGAGGGCCGGGGGAATCTACAATGAGCAGTTCTTC	CSARRAGGIYNEQFF
few	TRBV5-1	NA	TRBJ2-3	TGCGCCAGCAGCTTGAGGGGGACCAGCACAGATACGCAGTATTTT	CASSLRGTSTDTQYF
NA	TRBV15	NA	TRBJ2-3	TGTGCCACCAGCACCCAGGACGGCAGCCTCAGCACAGATACGCAGTATTTT	CATSTQDGSLSTDTQYF
NA	TRBV7-2	NA	TRBJ1-6	TGTGCCACCTCCAAAGACCAGGCGACGTCGGGGTCACCCCTCCACTTT	CATSKDQATSGSPLHF
NA	TRBV6-5	NA	TRBJ1-6	TGTGCCAGCAGTTACGAGATGGACGGCTTTAGACCCCTCCACTTT	CASSYEMDGFRPLHF
many	TRBV7-3	TRBD2	TRBJ2-1	TGTGCCAGCAGCTTATCGCTAGCGGGTATTAACAATGAGCAGTTCTTC	CASSLSLAGINNEQFF
NA	TRBV24-1	NA	TRBJ2-5	TGTGCCACCAGGCCCGGTAGGGGAGTCCAAGAGACCCAGTACTTC	CATRPGRGVQETQYF
few	TRBV20-1	NA	TRBJ1-5	TGCAGTGCTAAACAGGGAGGTCAGCCCCAGCATTTT	CSAKQGGQPQHF
NA	TRBV29-1	NA	TRBJ1-2	TGCAGCGTCCTCCCACCGGGACTACACTATGGCTACACCTTC	CSVLPPGLHYGYTF
NA	TRBV12-3/TRBV12-4	NA	TRBJ1-3	TGTGCCCGCAGTTTTGGCCGAACAGGTTTGCCCCGCTCTGGAAACACCATATATTTT	CARSFGRTGLPRSGNTIYF
NA	TRBV28	TRBD2	TRBJ2-7	TGTGCCAGCAGTTCCACGGGTAGCGGGAGCGGGTACGAGCAGTACTTC	CASSSTGSGSGYEQYF
NA	TRBV7-9	NA	TRBJ2-1	TGTGCCAGCAGCGGAACGAGAGCGGCCTCCTACAATGAGCAGTTCTTC	CASSGTRAASYNEQFF
few	TRBV7-2	TRBD2	TRBJ2-7	TGTGCCAGCAGCTTAGGGCGGGGGGGGTACGAGCAGTACTTC	CASSLGRGGYEQYF
few	TRBV18	NA	TRBJ1-3	TGTGCCAGCTCACCAAAGTCACCACTGGGGAGCTCTGGAAACACCATATATTTT	CASSPKSPLGSSGNTIYF
NA	TRBV19	NA	TRBJ2-2	TGTGCCACTGTTCCGAACACCGGGGAGCTGTTTTTT	CATVPNTGELFF
NA	TRBV6-1	NA	TRBJ2-3	TGTGCCAGCAGCCGAGGGAGTACAGCAGATACGCAGTATTTT	CASSRGSTADTQYF
many	TRBV29-1	TRBD2	TRBJ2-3	TGCAGCGTTCTTAGCGGGAGAGGGACAGATACGCAGTATTTT	CSVLSGRGTDTQYF
NA	TRBV4-2	NA	TRBJ1-5	TGTGCCAGCAGCCATACAGGGTCTGGTCAGCCCCAGCATTTT	CASSHTGSGQPQHF
few	TRBV20-1	NA	TRBJ2-7	TGCAGTGCTGTACTAGATACCGCCTACGAGCAGTACTTC	CSAVLDTAYEQYF
many	TRBV12-3/TRBV12-4	TRBD2	TRBJ2-1	TGTGCCAGCAGTCTCGTAGCGGGTCGCTACAATGAGCAGTTCTTC	CASSLVAGRYNEQFF
few	TRBV5-1	TRBD2	TRBJ2-4	TGCGCCAGCAGCCCGGGGGGAAGCCAAGAAAACATTCAGTACTTC	CASSPGGSQENIQYF
many	TRBV16	NA	TRBJ2-3	TGTGCCAGCAGCCATTCCGGGACTAGCACAGATACGCAGTATTTT	CASSHSGTSTDTQYF
many	TRBV7-2	NA	TRBJ2-3	TGTGCCAGCAGCTCCCGGACCCTAGGTACAGATACGCAGTATTTT	CASSSRTLGTDTQYF
NA	TRBV15	NA	TRBJ2-7	TGTGCCACCAGCAGAGAGGTTGCAGGTCAAAGGGAGCAGTACTTC	CATSREVAGQREQYF
many	TRBV12-3/TRBV12-4	NA	TRBJ2-2	TGTGCCAGCCTACCTCCGGGACAAGGCACCGGGGAGCTGTTTTTT	CASLPPGQGTGELFF
NA	TRBV29-1	TRBD2	TRBJ2-7	TGCAGCGTCCTCAATGGGGTAGCGGGCACCGGGTACGAGCAGTACTTC	CSVLNGVAGTGYEQYF
many	TRBV27	TRBD2	TRBJ2-7	TGTGCCAGCAGTTTCCGGACTAGCGGGAGCGCCTACGAGCAGTACTTC	CASSFRTSGSAYEQYF
NA	TRBV7-6	TRBD2	TRBJ2-3	TGTGCCAGCAGCCCCATTAGCGGGAGTACGATAGCAGATACGCAGTATTTT	CASSPISGSTIADTQYF
NA	TRBV7-2	NA	TRBJ2-1	TGTGCCAGCAGCTTAGGGATGTACAATGAGCAGTTCTTC	CASSLGMYNEQFF
few	TRBV2	NA	TRBJ2-2	TGTGCCAGCAGTGAATTCTCCGGCGACACCGGGGAGCTGTTTTTT	CASSEFSGDTGELFF
NA	TRBV6-1	TRBD2	TRBJ2-1	TGTGCCAGCACCAGCGGGAGGTATTCCTACAATGAGCAGTTCTTC	CASTSGRYSYNEQFF
NA	TRBV11-2	TRBD1	TRBJ2-1	TGTGCCAGCAGCACAAATATCGGGACAGTTGAGCAGTTCTTC	CASSTNIGTVEQFF
many	TRBV12-3/TRBV12-4	TRBD2	TRBJ2-1	TGTGCCAGCAGTTTCCACGGGAGGGCCCCCTACAATGAGCAGTTCTTC	CASSFHGRAPYNEQFF
few	TRBV28	TRBD2	TRBJ2-1	TGTGCCAGCAGCCACCGACTAGCGGGAGTCGATGAGCAGTTCTTC	CASSHRLAGVDEQFF
NA	TRBV7-6	TRBD1	TRBJ1-3	TGTGCCAGCAGCCAGGACAGGGACCGAAACACCATATATTTT	CASSQDRDRNTIYF
few	TRBV6-2/TRBV6-3	NA	TRBJ2-2	TGTGCCAGCAGTTACTCGACTTCTGGGGACGGGGAGCTGTTTTTT	CASSYSTSGDGELFF
few	TRBV5-1	NA	TRBJ2-7	TGCGCCAGCAGCTTGCCAGGGGGAGGGCCGGGCGAGCAGTACTTC	CASSLPGGGPGEQYF
few	TRBV2	NA	TRBJ2-1	TGTGCCAGTACCGAGAATGAGCAGTTCTTC	CASTENEQFF
few	TRBV7-2	NA	TRBJ2-3	TGTGCCAGCAGCCTTCCTTCGGGAAGGGAAGGGACAGATACGCAGTATTTT	CASSLPSGREGTDTQYF
NA	TRBV4-2	NA	TRBJ1-2	TGTGCCAGCAGCCAAGAAATACGGGGGAACTATGGCTACACCTTC	CASSQEIRGNYGYTF
few	TRBV7-8	NA	TRBJ2-7	TGTGCCAGCAGCTCGGTTCGGATGGCAGGGTACGAGCAGTACTTC	CASSSVRMAGYEQYF
many	TRBV5-1	NA	TRBJ1-1	TGCGCCAGCAGCTGGACCGGACCCCAGGGGACTGAAGCTTTCTTT	CASSWTGPQGTEAFF
few	TRBV24-1	TRBD2	TRBJ2-1	TGTGCCACCAACGAACCGACTAGCGGAGAGCAGTTCTTC	CATNEPTSGEQFF
many	TRBV12-3/TRBV12-4	NA	TRBJ2-3	TGTGCCAGCAGCCCAGACAGGTCTAGCACAGATACGCAGTATTTT	CASSPDRSSTDTQYF
NA	TRBV4-2	NA	TRBJ2-5	TGTGCCAGCAGCCCCATGGACGACCAAGAGACCCAGTACTTC	CASSPMDDQETQYF
few	TRBV7-2	NA	TRBJ1-5	TGTGCCAGCAGCTTAGGAAGGGAAAGCAATCAGCCCCAGCATTTT	CASSLGRESNQPQHF
NA	TRBV28	NA	TRBJ2-2	TGTGCCAGCAGTTTACAGGGTAGCACCGGGGAGCTGTTTTTT	CASSLQGSTGELFF
NA	TRBV5-1	TRBD1	TRBJ2-5	TGCGCCAGCCCCATCCACAGGGGGCGCCGGGAGACCCAGTACTTC	CASPIHRGRRETQYF
NA	TRBV7-9	NA	TRBJ2-7	TGTGCCAGCAGCTTAAGGGAGTCCGCCTACGAGCAGTACTTC	CASSLRESAYEQYF
many	TRBV15	TRBD1	TRBJ2-7	TGTGCCACCAGCAGACCTGGACAGGGGGCCTACGAGCAGTACTTC	CATSRPGQGAYEQYF
few	TRBV6-1	TRBD2	TRBJ2-2	TGTGCCAGCAGTACACTAGCGGGAGCTTTGGGGGCGAACACCGGGGAGCTGTTTTTT	CASSTLAGALGANTGELFF